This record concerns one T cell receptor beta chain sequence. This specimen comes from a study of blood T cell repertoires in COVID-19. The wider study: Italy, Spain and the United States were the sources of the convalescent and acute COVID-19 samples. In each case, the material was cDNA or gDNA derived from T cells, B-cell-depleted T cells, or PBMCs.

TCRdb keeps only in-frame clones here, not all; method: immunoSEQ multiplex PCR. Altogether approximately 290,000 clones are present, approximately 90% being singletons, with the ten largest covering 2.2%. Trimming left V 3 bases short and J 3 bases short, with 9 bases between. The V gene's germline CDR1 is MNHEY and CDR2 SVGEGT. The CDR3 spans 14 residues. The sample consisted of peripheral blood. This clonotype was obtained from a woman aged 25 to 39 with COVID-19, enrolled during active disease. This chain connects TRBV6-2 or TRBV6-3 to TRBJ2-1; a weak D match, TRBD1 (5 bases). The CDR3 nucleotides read TGTGCCAGCAGTTATCAGGGTATCTACAATGAGCAGTTCTTC. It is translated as CASSYQGIYNEQFF.